The rows below give T cell receptor beta chains drawn from one sample of a study of CD8+ T cells in alopecia areata. Assay: immunoSEQ multiplex PCR; the TCRdb copy retains only in-frame clones and omits some. The table lists approximately 140,000 clones, 75% to 85% of them singletons. The specimen comprised CD8+ T cells sorted from blood, sampled at week 4, from a patient treated with tofacitinib. Receptors were obtained from a human donor with alopecia areata. CDR3s include the opening cysteine and the closing phenylalanine or tryptophan. The D gene is left open where the match is weak. Some rows have no size entry. The others give once, few or many, or a class for an expanded clone.

clone_size: .
d_call: .
v_call: TRBV29-1
j_call: TRBJ2-7
cdr3_nt: TGCAGCGTTGAAGATGAGGCGGCAGGCTACGAGCAGTACTTC
cdr3_aa: CSVEDEAAGYEQYF

clone_size: .
d_call: TRBD1
v_call: TRBV5-1
j_call: TRBJ2-7
cdr3_nt: TGCGCCAGCAGCTTAGCTACAGGGGTCGAGCAGTACTTC
cdr3_aa: CASSLATGVEQYF

clone_size: .
d_call: TRBD1
v_call: TRBV29-1
j_call: TRBJ2-3
cdr3_nt: TGCAGCGTAGCCGGGACAGGGGACGGCGCAGATACGCAGTATTTT
cdr3_aa: CSVAGTGDGADTQYF

clone_size: .
d_call: TRBD1
v_call: TRBV4-1
j_call: TRBJ2-3
cdr3_nt: TGCGCCAGCAGCCAAGAAGGACAGGCCAACCAAGATACGCAGTATTTT
cdr3_aa: CASSQEGQANQDTQYF

clone_size: .
d_call: .
v_call: TRBV4-1
j_call: TRBJ2-1
cdr3_nt: TGCGCCAGCAGGAGGCCCGGTGGGAATGAGCAGTTCTTC
cdr3_aa: CASRRPGGNEQFF

clone_size: few
d_call: TRBD1
v_call: TRBV19
j_call: TRBJ2-2
cdr3_nt: TGTGCCATAGAGACAGGGCGGACCGGGGAGCTGTTTTTT
cdr3_aa: CAIETGRTGELFF

clone_size: .
d_call: TRBD1
v_call: TRBV23-1
j_call: TRBJ1-5
cdr3_nt: TGCGCCAGCAGTCAATCGACAGGGGCTCCTTTTCAGCCCCAGCATTTT
cdr3_aa: CASSQSTGAPFQPQHF

clone_size: once
d_call: .
v_call: TRBV7-2
j_call: TRBJ2-1
cdr3_nt: TGTGCCAGCGGGAGCTTCGGTGAGCAGTTCTTC
cdr3_aa: CASGSFGEQFF

clone_size: .
d_call: TRBD2
v_call: TRBV13
j_call: TRBJ2-5
cdr3_nt: TGTGCCAGCAGCTTCTCGTCTAGCGGGGCCCAAGAGACCCAGTACTTC
cdr3_aa: CASSFSSSGAQETQYF

clone_size: .
d_call: .
v_call: TRBV7-9
j_call: TRBJ2-3
cdr3_nt: TGTGCCAGCAGCTTAGACGGCGGCCTAAGCACAGATACGCAGTATTTT
cdr3_aa: CASSLDGGLSTDTQYF

clone_size: .
d_call: .
v_call: TRBV7-6
j_call: TRBJ2-7
cdr3_nt: TGTGCCAGCAGCCTCCATGCGTACAGAGAACCCTACGAGCAGTACTTC
cdr3_aa: CASSLHAYREPYEQYF

clone_size: .
d_call: .
v_call: TRBV7-6
j_call: TRBJ2-4
cdr3_nt: TGTGCCAGCAGCTTAGGGACTACCGCCAAAAACATTCAGTACTTC
cdr3_aa: CASSLGTTAKNIQYF

clone_size: .
d_call: .
v_call: TRBV6-5
j_call: TRBJ2-2
cdr3_nt: TGTGCCAGCAGTTGGCTCAACACCGGGGAGCTGTTTTTT
cdr3_aa: CASSWLNTGELFF

clone_size: .
d_call: .
v_call: TRBV4-2
j_call: TRBJ2-5
cdr3_nt: TGTGCCAGCAGCCAAGTGGGCATTCGGAGAGAGACCCAGTACTTC
cdr3_aa: CASSQVGIRRETQYF

clone_size: .
d_call: .
v_call: TRBV5-1
j_call: TRBJ2-3
cdr3_nt: TGCGCCAGCAGAATGTATGGCCAGGGCACAGATACGCAGTATTTT
cdr3_aa: CASRMYGQGTDTQYF